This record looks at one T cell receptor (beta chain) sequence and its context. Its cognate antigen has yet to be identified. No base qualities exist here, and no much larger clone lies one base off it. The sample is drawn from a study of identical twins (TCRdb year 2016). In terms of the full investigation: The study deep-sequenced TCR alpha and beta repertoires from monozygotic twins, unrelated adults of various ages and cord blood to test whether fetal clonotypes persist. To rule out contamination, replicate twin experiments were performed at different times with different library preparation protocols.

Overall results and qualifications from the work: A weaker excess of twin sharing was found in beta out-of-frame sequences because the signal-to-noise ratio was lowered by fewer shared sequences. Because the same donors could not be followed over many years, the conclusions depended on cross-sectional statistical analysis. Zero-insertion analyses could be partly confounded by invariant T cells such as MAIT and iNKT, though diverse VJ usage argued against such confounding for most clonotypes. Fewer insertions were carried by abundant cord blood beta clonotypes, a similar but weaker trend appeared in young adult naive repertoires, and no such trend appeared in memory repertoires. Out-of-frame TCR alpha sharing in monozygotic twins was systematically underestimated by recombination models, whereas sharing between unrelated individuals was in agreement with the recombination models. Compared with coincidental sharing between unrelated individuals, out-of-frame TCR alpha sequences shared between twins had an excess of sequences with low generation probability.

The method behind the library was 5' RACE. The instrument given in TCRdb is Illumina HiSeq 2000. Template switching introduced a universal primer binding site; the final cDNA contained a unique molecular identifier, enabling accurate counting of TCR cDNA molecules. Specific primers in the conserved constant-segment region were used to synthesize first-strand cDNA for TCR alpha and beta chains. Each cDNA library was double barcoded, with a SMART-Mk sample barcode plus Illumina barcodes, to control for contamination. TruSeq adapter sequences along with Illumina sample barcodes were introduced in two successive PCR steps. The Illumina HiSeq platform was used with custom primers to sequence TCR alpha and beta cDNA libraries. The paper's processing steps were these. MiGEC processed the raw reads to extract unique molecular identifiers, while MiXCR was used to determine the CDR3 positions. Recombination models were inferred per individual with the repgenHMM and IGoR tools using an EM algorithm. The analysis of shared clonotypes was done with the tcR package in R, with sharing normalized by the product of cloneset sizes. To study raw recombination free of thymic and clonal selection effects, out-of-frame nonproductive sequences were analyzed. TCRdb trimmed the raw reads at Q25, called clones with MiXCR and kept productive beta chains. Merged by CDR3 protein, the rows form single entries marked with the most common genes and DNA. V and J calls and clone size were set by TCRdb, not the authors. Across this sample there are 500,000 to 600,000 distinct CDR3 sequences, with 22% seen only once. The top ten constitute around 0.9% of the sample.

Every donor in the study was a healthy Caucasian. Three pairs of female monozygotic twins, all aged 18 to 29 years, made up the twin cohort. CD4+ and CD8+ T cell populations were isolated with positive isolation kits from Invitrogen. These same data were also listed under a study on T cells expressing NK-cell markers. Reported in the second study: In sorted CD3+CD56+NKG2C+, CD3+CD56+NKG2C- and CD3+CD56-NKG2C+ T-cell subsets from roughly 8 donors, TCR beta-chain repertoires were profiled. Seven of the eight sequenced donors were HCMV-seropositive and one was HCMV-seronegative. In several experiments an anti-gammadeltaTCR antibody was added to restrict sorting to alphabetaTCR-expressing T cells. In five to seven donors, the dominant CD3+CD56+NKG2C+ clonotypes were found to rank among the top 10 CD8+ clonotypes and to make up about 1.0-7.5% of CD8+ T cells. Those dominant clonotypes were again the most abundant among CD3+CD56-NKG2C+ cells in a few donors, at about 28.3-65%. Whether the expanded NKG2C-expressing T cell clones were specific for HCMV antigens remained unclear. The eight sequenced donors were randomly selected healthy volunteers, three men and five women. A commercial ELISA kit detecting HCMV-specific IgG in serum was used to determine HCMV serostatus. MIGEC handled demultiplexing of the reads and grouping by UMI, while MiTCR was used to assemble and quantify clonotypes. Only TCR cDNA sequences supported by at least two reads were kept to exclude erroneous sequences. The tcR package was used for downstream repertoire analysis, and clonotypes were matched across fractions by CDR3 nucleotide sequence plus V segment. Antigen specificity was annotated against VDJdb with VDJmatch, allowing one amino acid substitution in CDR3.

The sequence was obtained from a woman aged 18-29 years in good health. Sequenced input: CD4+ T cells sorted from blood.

In nucleotide form, the sequence is TGCAGTGCCCAGAGGCGGGCGAGCTCCTATAATTCACCCCTCCACTTT. The encoded protein is CSAQRRASSYNSPLHF. The chain was built from TRBV20-1 and TRBJ1-6; the D segment cannot be called with confidence. Trimming costs V 6 bases and J 0 bases, and their ends lie 15 bases apart. CDR1 and CDR2, looked up from the germline V gene (reference sequence), are DFQATT and SNEGSKA. The CDR3 runs 16 amino acids, cysteine and phenylalanine included. The kept DNA is CDR3 alone, 48 bases in frame from the first base.